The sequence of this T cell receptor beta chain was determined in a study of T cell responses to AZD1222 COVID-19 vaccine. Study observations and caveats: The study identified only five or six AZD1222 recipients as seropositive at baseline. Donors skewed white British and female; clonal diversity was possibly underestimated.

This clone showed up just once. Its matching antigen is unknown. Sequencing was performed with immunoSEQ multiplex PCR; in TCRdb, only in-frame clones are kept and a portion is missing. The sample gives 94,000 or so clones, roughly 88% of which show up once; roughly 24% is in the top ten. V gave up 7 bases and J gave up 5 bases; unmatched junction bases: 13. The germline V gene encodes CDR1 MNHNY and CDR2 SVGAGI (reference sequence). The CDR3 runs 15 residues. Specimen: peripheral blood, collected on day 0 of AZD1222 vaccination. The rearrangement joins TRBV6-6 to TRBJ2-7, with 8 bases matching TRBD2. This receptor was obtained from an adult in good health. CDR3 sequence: CASTLRGGGPHEQYF. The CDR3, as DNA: TGTGCCAGCACTCTACGGGGGGGAGGGCCCCACGAGCAGTACTTC.